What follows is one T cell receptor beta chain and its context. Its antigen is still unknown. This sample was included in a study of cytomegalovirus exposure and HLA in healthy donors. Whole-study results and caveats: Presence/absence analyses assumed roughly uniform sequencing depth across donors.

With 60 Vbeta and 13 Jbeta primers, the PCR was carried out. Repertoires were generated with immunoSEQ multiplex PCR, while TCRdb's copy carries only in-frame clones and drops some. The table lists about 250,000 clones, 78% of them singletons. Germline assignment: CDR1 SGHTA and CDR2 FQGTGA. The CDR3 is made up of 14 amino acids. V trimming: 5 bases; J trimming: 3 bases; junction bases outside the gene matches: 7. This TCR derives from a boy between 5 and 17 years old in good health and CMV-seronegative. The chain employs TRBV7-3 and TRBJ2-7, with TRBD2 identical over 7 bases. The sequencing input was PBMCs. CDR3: CASSPGTNGYEQYF. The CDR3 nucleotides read TGTGCCAGCAGCCCCGGGACTAACGGCTACGAGCAGTACTTC.